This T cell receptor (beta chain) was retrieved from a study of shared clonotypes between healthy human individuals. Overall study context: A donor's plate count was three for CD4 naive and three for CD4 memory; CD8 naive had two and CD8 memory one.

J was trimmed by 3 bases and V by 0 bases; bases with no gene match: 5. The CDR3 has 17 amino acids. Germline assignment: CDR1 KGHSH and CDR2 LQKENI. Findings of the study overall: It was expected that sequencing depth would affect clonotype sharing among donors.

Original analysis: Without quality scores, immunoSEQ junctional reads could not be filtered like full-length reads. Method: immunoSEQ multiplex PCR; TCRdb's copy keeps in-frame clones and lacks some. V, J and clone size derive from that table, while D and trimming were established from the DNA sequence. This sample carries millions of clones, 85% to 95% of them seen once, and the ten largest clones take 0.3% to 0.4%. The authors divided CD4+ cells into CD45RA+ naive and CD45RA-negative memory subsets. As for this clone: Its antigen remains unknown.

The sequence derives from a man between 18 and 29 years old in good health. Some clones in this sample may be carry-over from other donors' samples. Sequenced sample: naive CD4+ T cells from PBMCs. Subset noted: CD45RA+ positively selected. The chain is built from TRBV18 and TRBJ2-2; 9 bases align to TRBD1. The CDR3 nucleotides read TGTGCCAGCTCACCACCGGGGACAGGGTTACACACCGGGGAGCTGTTTTTT. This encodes CASSPPGTGLHTGELFF.